Shown below are 26 T cell receptor beta chains from a single sample sequenced in a study of blood T cell repertoires in COVID-19. The assay was immunoSEQ multiplex PCR, and TCRdb's table has in-frame clones only and misses some. The sample consists of roughly 130,000 clones, more than 80% of them appearing once. Specimen: peripheral blood. These receptor sequences come from a woman aged 55-69 years with acute or convalescent COVID-19.

This chain links TRBV6-1 with TRBJ1-2, with D unresolved. The germline gives CDR1 MNHNS, CDR2 SASEGT. This CDR3 has 15 amino acids. V was trimmed by 0 bases and J by 13 bases, leaving 21 bases between them. Here the CDR3 reads CASSEALHPSHESTF. CDR3 nucleotide sequence: TGTGCCAGCAGTGAAGCGCTTCACCCGTCGCACGAGTCCACCTTC.

V gene TRBV10-1 combines with J gene TRBJ2-7; 10 positions match TRBD2. In germline, CDR1 is WNHNN, CDR2 SYGVQD (reference sequence). The CDR3 has 16 amino acids. Trimming removed 6 bases from V and 0 bases from J; junction bases left unmatched: 8. The CDR3 sequence is CASSPWTSGRSYEQYF. CDR3 sequence (DNA): TGCGCCAGCAGCCCCTGGACTAGCGGTCGCTCCTACGAGCAGTACTTC.

This chain links TRBV5-4 with TRBJ1-2; TRBD1 aligns across 7 bases. J gave up 7 bases and V 3 bases, and 15 bases lay outside the gene matches. Per the germline V gene, CDR1 is SGHNT and CDR2 is YYREEE (reference sequence). The CDR3 length is 16 residues. DNA for the CDR3: TGTGCCAGCAGCTCCGGAAGGAGGGGGCTTGGAGGTGGCTACACCTTC. Its protein is CASSSGRRGLGGGYTF.

This chain links TRBV7-9 with TRBJ1-6; no reliable D call. The germline V gene has CDR1 SEHNR and CDR2 FQNEAQ (reference sequence). The CDR3 length is 12 residues. The ends were cut back, 2 bases at V and 9 bases at J, with 5 bases in the middle. Here the CDR3 reads CASSLRGSPLHF. The CDR3 bases are TGTGCCAGCAGCTTACGGGGTTCACCCCTCCACTTT.

This clone was counted a single time. The V and J genes are TRBV30 and TRBJ1-4, with 12 bases aligning to TRBD1. Germline values: CDR1 GTSNPN, CDR2 SVGIG (reference sequence). CDR3 size: 18 residues. The V gene end was trimmed by 3 bases and the J gene end by 1 base; junction bases not matched to a gene: 9. The CDR3 protein is CAWSVPGTGGQTNEKLFF. CDR3 nucleotide sequence: TGTGCCTGGAGCGTCCCCGGGACAGGGGGCCAAACTAATGAAAAACTGTTTTTT.

The V call is TRBV5-1, the J call TRBJ1-3; D might be TRBD1 (5 bases). The length of the CDR3 is 17 residues. The V and J ends lost 5 bases and 0 bases respectively, with 18 bases between them. The V gene's germline CDR1 is SGHRS and CDR2 YFSETQ. CDR3 sequence: CASSRSPSGLSGNTIYF. For the CDR3, the DNA is TGCGCCAGCAGTCGTTCACCCTCGGGACTCTCTGGAAACACCATATATTTT.

This chain uses TRBV2 with TRBJ2-7; 7 bases agree with TRBD1. Germline V gives CDR1 SNHLY, CDR2 FYNNEI. The CDR3 sequence is 15 residues long. Germline trimming cut 5 bases from V and 0 bases from J; bases unmatched to any gene: 7. CDR3 DNA sequence: TGTGCCAGCAGTAACAGGGGCCTCAGCTCCTACGAGCAGTACGTC. It is translated as CASSNRGLSSYEQYV.

The chain recombines TRBV2 with TRBJ1-4, with D hard to call. Germline V lookup: CDR1 SNHLY, CDR2 FYNNEI. This CDR3 has 14 residues. Trimming took 8 bases from V and 8 from J, leaving 18 bases between them. The CDR3 reads CASGQAHSGEKLFF. The CDR3 region has the DNA TGTGCCAGCGGGCAGGCCCATAGTGGAGAAAAACTGTTTTTT.

This rearrangement joins TRBV27 to TRBJ2-7, with 9 bases fitting TRBD1. The V gene end was trimmed by 5 bases and the J gene end by 4 bases; junction bases not matched to a gene: 15. In germline, CDR1 is MNHEY, CDR2 SMNVEV (reference sequence). The CDR3 consists of 17 residues. CDR3 in DNA: TGTGCCAGCAGTGTACGACCCACCTACAGGGGGCAATACGAGCAGTACTTC. Its translation: CASSVRPTYRGQYEQYF.

This chain uses TRBV14 with TRBJ2-7; D is possibly TRBD1 (5 bases). With 1 base removed from V and 6 bases from J, the gap between germline ends came to 10 bases. Looked up from germline, CDR1 is SGHDN and CDR2 is FVKESK. CDR3 length: 13 amino acids. The CDR3 loop reads CASSQGTRAEQYF. The CDR3 DNA is TGTGCCAGCAGCCAAGGGACACGGGCCGAGCAGTACTTC.

This chain links TRBV7-7 with TRBJ2-2; the D is unclear. Germline V gene sequence: CDR1 SSHAT, CDR2 FNYEAQ (reference sequence). This CDR3 region has 14 residues. Trimming left V 5 bases short and J 3 bases short, with 10 bases between. CDR3 residues: CASSPGPHTGELFF. The DNA of the CDR3 is TGTGCCAGCAGCCCTGGGCCGCACACCGGGGAGCTGTTTTTT.

The chain links TRBV29-1 to TRBJ2-1, with no clear D. Trimming left V 8 bases short and J 6 bases short, with 23 bases between. This CDR3 spans 15 amino acids. The germline V gene encodes CDR1 SQVTM and CDR2 ANQGSEA. The CDR3 coding sequence is TGCAGCTCCCGACGAGGCAGCAATCGGCTCAATGAGCAGTTCTTC. Its protein is CSSRRGSNRLNEQFF.

The V gene is TRBV20-1, the J gene TRBJ1-1, with D uncertain. V lost 6 bases, J lost 0 bases, and 11 bases lay in between. The CDR3 totals 13 residues. Germline assignment: CDR1 DFQATT and CDR2 SNEGSKA (reference sequence). CDR3 in amino acids: CSASREMNTEAFF. The CDR3 DNA reads as TGCAGTGCGAGTCGGGAAATGAACACTGAAGCTTTCTTT.

J is TRBJ1-3 and V is TRBV7-2; TRBD1 matches at 7 bases. The V gene end was trimmed by 5 bases and the J gene end by 0 bases; junction bases not matched to a gene: 4. This CDR3 is built from 15 residues. CDR1 and CDR2 (germline): SGHTA, FQGNSA. DNA for the CDR3: TGTGCCAGCAGCGATAGGACAGGCTCTGGAAACACCATATATTTT. This sequence encodes CASSDRTGSGNTIYF.

V gene TRBV6-1 combines with J gene TRBJ2-7, with 8 bases aligning to TRBD1. CDR3 length: 16 residues. The germline V gene has CDR1 MNHNS and CDR2 SASEGT. V dropped 3 bases and J dropped 6; count of bases not matched to a gene: 13. This CDR3 reads CASSDLDRAYLGEQYV. The CDR3 DNA sequence: TGTGCCAGCAGTGACCTGGACAGGGCATATCTGGGCGAGCAGTACGTC.

This clone was detected only a few times. The rearrangement links TRBV6-5 to TRBJ1-5; TRBD1 might be the D (5 bases). Trimming took 4 bases from V and 6 from J, leaving 16 bases between them. This CDR3 is built from 15 residues. Germline V gene lookup returns CDR1 MNHEY and CDR2 SVGAGI. The CDR3 sequence: CASSSQDRGGQPQHF. CDR3 nucleotides: TGTGCCAGCAGTTCTCAGGATAGGGGAGGTCAGCCCCAGCATTTT.

The rearrangement joins TRBV24-1 to TRBJ1-6; weak D call: TRBD1 (5 bases). The CDR3 sequence is 14 residues long. V lost 9 bases to trimming and J lost 7 bases, with 15 bases between them. From germline, CDR1 is KGHDR and CDR2 SFDVKD. CDR3 protein: CATPRGGRNSPLHF. The CDR3 nucleotides are TGTGCCACCCCCCGGGGGGGACGAAATTCACCCCTCCACTTT.

The chain combines TRBV27 with TRBJ2-7; D not certain. Trimming removed 5 bases from V and 6 bases from J, with 8 bases in between. The CDR3 sequence is 11 residues long. CDR1 is MNHEY and CDR2 is SMNVEV in the germline V gene (reference sequence). Here the CDR3 reads CASSKLGEQYF. The CDR3 coding sequence is TGTGCCAGCAGTAAGCTAGGCGAGCAGTACTTC.

The chain employs TRBV18 and TRBJ1-5; 9 nucleotides agree with TRBD1. This CDR3 region has 17 residues. V trimming: 3 bases; J trimming: 4 bases; junction bases outside the gene matches: 10. In germline, CDR1 is KGHSH, CDR2 LQKENI. The CDR3 DNA sequence: TGTGCCAGCTCACCTCAATTCCGGGACAGGGAGAATCAGCCCCAGCATTTT. Amino acid sequence: CASSPQFRDRENQPQHF.

The sample holds one count of this clone. The CDR3 coding sequence is TGTGCCAGCAAAGAGCGATCCTACGAGCAGTACTTC. Protein sequence: CASKERSYEQYF. The gene calls are TRBV28 and TRBJ2-7; D is uncertain. Germline CDR1 reads MDHEN; CDR2 reads SYDVKM. The CDR3 extends over 12 amino acids. Deletions cut 7 bases from V and 1 base from J, with 8 bases between. Filled out from reference TRBV28 and TRBJ2-7, the complete variable domain reads DVKVTQSSRYLVKRTGEKVFLECVQDMDHENMFWYRQDPGLGLRLIYFSYDVKMKEKGDIPEGYSVSREKKERFSLILESASTNQTSMYLCASKERSYEQYFGPGTRLTVT.

The chain joins TRBV7-3 to TRBJ2-7, with TRBD2 identical over 7 bases. After removal of 2 bases from V and 3 bases from J, the junction contained 4 bases not matched to a gene. Per germline, CDR1 SGHTA and CDR2 FQGTGA. The CDR3 covers 14 residues. CDR3 sequence (DNA): TGTGCCAGCAGCTTAGGCGGGGGTCACTACGAGCAGTACTTC. This gives the protein CASSLGGGHYEQYF. The full variable domain, with the rest looked up from reference TRBV7-3 and TRBJ2-7, is GAGVSQTPSNKVTEKGKYVELRCDPISGHTALYWYRQSLGQGPEFLIYFQGTGAADDSGLPNDRFFAVRPEGSVSTLKIQRTERGDSAVYLCASSLGGGHYEQYFGPGTRLTVT.

This clone came up a few times. This chain joins TRBV5-8 and TRBJ1-6, with a tentative D call TRBD1 (6 bases). Per germline, CDR1 SGHTS and CDR2 YDEGEE. V lost 2 bases, J lost 7 bases, and 10 bases lay in between. This CDR3 is 14 amino acids long. Here the CDR3 DNA reads TGTGCCAGCAGCTTCGGTCAGGGGAATTCACCCCTCCACTTT. It codes for CASSFGQGNSPLHF. Complete variable domain (other parts from reference TRBV5-8 and TRBJ1-6): EAGVTQSPTHLIKTRGQQATLRCSPISGHTSVYWYQQALGLGLQFLLWYDEGEERNRGNFPPRFSGRQFPNYSSELNVNALELEDSALYLCASSFGQGNSPLHFGNGTRLTVT.

The V and J genes are TRBV24-1 and TRBJ2-5, with 9 positions matching TRBD2. This CDR3 is built from 14 residues. Germline trimming cut 5 bases from V and 2 bases from J; bases unmatched to any gene: 2. Per the germline V gene, CDR1 is KGHDR and CDR2 is SFDVKD. The CDR3 spells CATSVAGGQETQYF. For the CDR3, the DNA is TGTGCCACCAGTGTCGCGGGGGGGCAAGAGACCCAGTACTTC.

This clone showed up just once. The rearrangement joins TRBV4-1 to TRBJ1-1, with 12 nucleotides matching TRBD1. Germline V gene lookup returns CDR1 MGHRA and CDR2 YSYEKL. This CDR3 spans 19 amino acids. Losses at the gene ends were 3 bases for V and 3 bases for J; bases not matched to a gene: 14. In DNA form, the CDR3 reads TGCGCCAGCAGCCAGGAAAAGCGTCGGGACAGGGGGCAACACACTGAAGCTTTCTTT. This encodes CASSQEKRRDRGQHTEAFF.

The rearrangement links TRBV27 to TRBJ2-7; 8 bases match TRBD1. Trimming took 4 bases from V and 6 from J; bases not matched to a gene: 8. The CDR3 sequence is 14 residues long. Germline CDR1 MNHEY, CDR2 SMNVEV (reference sequence). The CDR3 here is CASSSTFTGGEQYF. In DNA, the CDR3 is TGTGCCAGCAGTTCAACTTTTACAGGGGGCGAGCAGTACTTC.

The chain links TRBV5-1 to TRBJ1-6, with D possibly TRBD1 on 5 matching bases. Germline lookup yields CDR1 SGHRS and CDR2 YFSETQ. Trimming cost V 5 bases and J 9 bases, with 15 bases left between them. This CDR3 spans 14 amino acids. As DNA, the CDR3 is TGCGCCAGCAGATACGACAGCAAGGGTTCACCCCTCCACTTT. Protein sequence: CASRYDSKGSPLHF.